These T cell receptor beta chains were read from a single sample in a study of pediatric ulcerative colitis. Here immunoSEQ multiplex PCR was the method, and the copy in TCRdb shows in-frame clones only, minus some. Of 36,000 or so clones in the sample, roughly 72% were seen once. Material: gut tissue. All receptors come from a boy younger than 18 with moderate ulcerative colitis. Both conserved end residues are part of each CDR3. The D gene is left open where the match is weak.

cdr3_aa d_call cdr3_length v_call
CASSLTPYNSPLHF . 14 TRBV7-3
CASSLVTGNTEAFF . 14 TRBV7-6
CASTTGAYEQYF TRBD1 12 TRBV28
CASRSASGPSTDTQYF TRBD2 16 TRBV9
CASSPDLGTEAFF . 13 TRBV27
CASSYGYTF . 9 TRBV21-1
CASTSGQSREKLFF . 14 TRBV6-1
CASSIRTGGRTEAFF . 15 TRBV28
CASSQDLSATSEFEDEQFF TRBD2 19 TRBV4-1
CASSPGDRGYGYTF TRBD1 14 TRBV7-9
CASSSARGPYNEQFF . 15 TRBV13
CASSPSGSNHEQYF TRBD2 14 TRBV7-6
CASSPRGDRYEQYF . 14 TRBV11-2
CASSPGPNSYEQYF . 14 TRBV5-6
CASSLSSTDTQYF . 13 TRBV5-1
CASSILTGESYEQYF TRBD1 15 TRBV19
CASTPRAMNGYTF . 13 TRBV5-6
CASSEDRDASETQYF . 15 TRBV2
CASSAQGNYGYTF . 13 TRBV7-9
CASSQDPPPSTDTQYF . 16 TRBV4-3
CASSSPGTSAGELFF TRBD2 15 TRBV5-1